The TCR beta chain under discussion was sequenced for a study of tumor and adjacent non-tumor tissue in lung cancer (dated by TCRdb to the late 2010s). Background for the entire study: Of the cohort, 11 to 12 patients had adenocarcinoma, 2 had squamous cell carcinoma and 1 had small cell lung cancer. About 30 paired specimens, one tumor and one normal lung sample per patient, were profiled by TCRbeta CDR3 sequencing. Sequencing produced some 130,000,000 productive TCRbeta reads in total, an average of approximately 4 million reads per sample. Using bulk TCRbeta repertoires from around 14 lung cancer patients, the study set lung tumor tissue side by side with matched distant non-tumor lung tissue. The 15 or so patients were aged about 31 to 85 years, included 10 men and 5 women, and had TNM stage I to III disease.

Receptor libraries were prepared by multiplex PCR. Sequencing used an Illumina HiSeq 2500. Following protocols modified from ARM-PCR, the researchers constructed TCRbeta libraries through three rounds of nested PCR with primers (Table S4). Before sequencing, PCR products in the 200-500 bp range were cut out of the gel and cleaned up using the QIAquick gel extraction kit. In the original analysis: Trimmomatic was used to clean the reads, FLASH was used to merge the reads into complete CDR3 sequences, and MiTCR was used to assign the reads to V(D)J germline segments. Clonal diversity was computed as the inverse Simpson's index with VDJtools. Productive reads were defined as in-frame sequences without a premature stop codon. TCRdb handled the public reads itself, with Q25 trimming in fastp and clone calling in MiXCR, and kept productive beta chains. CDR3 protein duplicates are merged, each entry listing the most common genes and DNA. What appears here as the V and J calls and clone size reflects TCRdb's work, not the paper's. This sample comprises 85,000 or so distinct CDR3 sequences, 75% to 85% of them detected only once. The top ten constitute around a fifth of the sample.

Results the study describes overall, beyond this receptor: Because peripheral blood was not sequenced, the blood TCRbeta repertoires of the lung cancer patients in the study went unexamined. The top 100 clones made up a significantly larger cumulative share of the repertoire in normal lung than in tumor tissue. Only around 15 patients were included in the cohort, and the need for larger samples and more detailed clinical data was noted by the authors. TCR diversity was significantly higher in younger patients, and higher tumor TCR diversity was associated with shorter overall and disease-free survival. TCR diversity (inverse Simpson) was significantly higher in tumor than in normal lung tissue (roughly 430 vs 170, P = 0.0075, Mann-Whitney U test). Neither the sequencing platform nor unique molecular identifiers are named or mentioned anywhere in the methods.

A remark on this clonotype: Its antigen is unknown. The sample holds no much larger clone one base away, and base qualities are not on file.

RNA was extracted from bulk unsorted tissue and checked for quality with a NanoDrop ND-1000 and an Agilent 2100. Normal lung samples were distant non-tumor tissue taken more than 3 cm from the tumor edge. Newly diagnosed lung cancer patients without prior chemotherapy who had been admitted for thoracic surgery in China between August and November 2014 were enrolled as donors. Patients who had received previous radiotherapy or chemotherapy, or who had another concurrent cancer, were excluded from the study. Pieces of surgical tissue measuring about 1-2 cm3 were kept in RNAlater solution and held at -80 degrees C until needed. The CDR3 goes from the cysteine to the phenylalanine over 17 residues. This entry keeps only the CDR3 DNA: 51 bases, framed from base 1. Trimming leaves V shorter by 3 bases and J shorter by 0 bases, with the junction holding 12 bases beyond the gene matches. CDR1 SQVTM and CDR2 ANQGSEA were looked up in the germline V gene.

What was sequenced was distant non-tumor lung tissue. The chain is encoded by TRBV29-1 joined to TRBJ2-3; the central 7 bases match TRBD2. The receptor was derived from a woman between 45 and 65 years old with non-small cell lung cancer. The CDR3 protein sequence reads: CSVEIGGAGASTDTQYF. The bases read TGCAGCGTTGAGATCGGCGGGGCGGGAGCGAGCACAGATACGCAGTATTTT.